One sample yielded the 29 T cell receptor beta chains listed below, sequenced in a study of radiotherapy plus CTLA-4 blockade in lung cancer. Measured with immunoSEQ multiplex PCR; TCRdb has only the in-frame clones, and not every one. Of more than 90,000 clones in the sample, 88% were seen once. Sequenced material: peripheral blood, taken from a patient treated with radiotherapy plus ipilimumab. All receptors come from a human donor with non-small cell lung cancer that progressed on radiotherapy plus ipilimumab.

This clone was observed a handful of times. The chain uses TRBV19 and TRBJ2-3, with D unresolved. The CDR3 totals 18 residues. The V end lost 2 bases, the J end lost 4 bases, and 22 bases lay between the germline ends. Per the germline V gene, CDR1 is LNHDA and CDR2 is SQIVND (reference sequence). The chain's CDR3 is CASSIRGPVPNGSDTQYF. In DNA, the CDR3 is TGTGCCAGTAGTATAAGAGGTCCCGTCCCGAATGGGTCAGATACGCAGTATTTT.

This clone was seen only a few times. The CDR3 spells CASSFTGDRSGNTIYF. The DNA of the CDR3 is TGTGCCAGCAGCTTTACAGGGGATCGGTCTGGAAACACCATATATTTT. The chain is built from TRBV5-6 and TRBJ1-3; the match to TRBD1 covers 7 bases. Losses at the gene ends were 2 bases for V and 1 base for J; bases not matched to a gene: 6. This CDR3 spans 16 amino acids. Germline CDR1 is SGHDT and CDR2 is YYEEEE.

The chain recombines TRBV6-5 with TRBJ2-5; D is ambiguous. Germline CDR1 is MNHEY and CDR2 is SVGAGI. Trimming removed 3 bases from V and 5 bases from J, with 4 bases in between. This CDR3 has 11 residues. CDR3 residues: CASSYSETQYF. In DNA form, the CDR3 reads TGTGCCAGCAGTTATAGCGAGACCCAGTACTTC.

This clone is a singleton in its sample. The V call is TRBV27, the J call TRBJ2-1; TRBD2 aligns across 10 bases. J gave up 5 bases and V 6 bases, and 10 bases lay outside the gene matches. The length of the CDR3 is 16 residues. Germline loops: CDR1 MNHEY, CDR2 SMNVEV (reference sequence). The CDR3 region has the DNA TGTGCCAGCAGCCCACCGGGACTAGCGCCTCACAATGAGCAGTTCTTC. Amino acids: CASSPPGLAPHNEQFF.

The chain is built from TRBV25-1 and TRBJ2-7, with 7 nucleotides matching TRBD2. Germline CDR1 is MGHDK and CDR2 is SYGVNS. The CDR3 is made up of 17 amino acids. Germline trimming cut 5 bases from V and 7 bases from J; bases unmatched to any gene: 20. CDR3: CASSLSPREAGVREQYF. CDR3 sequence (DNA): TGTGCCAGCAGTCTCTCCCCTCGGGAGGCGGGAGTTCGTGAGCAGTACTTC.

The rearrangement joins TRBV5-1 to TRBJ2-5, with D perhaps assigned TRBD1 or TRBD2 (5 bases each). Germline CDR1 is SGHRS and CDR2 is YFSETQ. Trimming took 4 bases from V and 7 from J, leaving 17 bases between them. The CDR3 has 14 residues. CDR3 nucleotides: TGCGCCAGCAGCCCGGGGCTACCCCTCGCGACCCAGTACTTC. As protein: CASSPGLPLATQYF.

J is TRBJ2-5 and V is TRBV5-4; TRBD2 matches 7 bases. The CDR3 length is 13 residues. The V segment lost 1 base and the J segment 7 bases; nucleotides outside the gene matches: 4. The germline gives CDR1 SGHNT, CDR2 YYREEE (reference sequence). The chain's CDR3 is CASSLRGGGTQYF. For the CDR3, the DNA is TGTGCCAGCAGCTTGCGCGGGGGAGGGACCCAGTACTTC. The full variable domain, rest sourced from reference TRBV5-4 and TRBJ2-5, is ETGVTQSPTHLIKTRGQQVTLRCSSQSGHNTVSWYQQALGQGPQFIFQYYREEENGRGNFPPRFSGLQFPNYSSELNVNALELDDSALYLCASSLRGGGTQYFGPGTRLLVL.

This chain links TRBV9 with TRBJ2-1; a possible D gene is TRBD2 (6 bases). V lost 4 bases, J lost 0 bases, and 17 bases lay in between. CDR3 length: 17 residues. CDR1 and CDR2 from the germline V gene are SGDLS and YYNGEE. This chain's CDR3 is CASSPLSGWSSYNEQFF. In DNA, the CDR3 is TGTGCCAGCAGCCCTCTTAGCGGATGGAGCTCCTACAATGAGCAGTTCTTC.

The V gene is TRBV9, the J gene TRBJ1-3, with TRBD1 as a possible D gene (5 bases). Germline assignment: CDR1 SGDLS and CDR2 YYNGEE. V shed 4 bases and J shed 1 base, with 15 bases lying between them. The CDR3 totals 16 residues. CDR3 sequence (DNA): TGTGCCAGCAGCCCATTGGCCGGGGCTTCTGGAAACACCATATATTTT. This sequence encodes CASSPLAGASGNTIYF.

This clone was seen a handful of times. V usage is TRBV29-1 and J usage is TRBJ1-1; a possible D gene is TRBD1 (5 bases). Germline loops: CDR1 SQVTM, CDR2 ANQGSEA. The CDR3 loop spans 11 amino acids. Trimming took 6 bases from V and 10 from J, leaving 15 bases between them. This CDR3 reads CSVLERGGAFF. In DNA form, the CDR3 reads TGCAGCGTCCTCGAACGGGGGGGAGCTTTCTTT. The full variable domain, rest sourced from reference TRBV29-1 and TRBJ1-1, is SAVISQKPSRDICQRGTSLTIQCQVDSQVTMMFWYRQQPGQSLTLIATANQGSEATYESGFVIDKFPISRPNLTFSTLTVSNMSPEDSSIYLCSVLERGGAFFGQGTRLTVV.

This clone appeared a single time. The chain uses TRBV11-2 and TRBJ2-5; D call uncertain. The CDR3 loop spans 16 amino acids. From germline, CDR1 is SGHAT and CDR2 FQNNGV. The V gene lost 4 bases and the J gene lost 2 bases, with 17 bases spanning the gap. DNA of the CDR3: TGTGCCAGCAGCTCATTACGAGGCCGGGTACAAGAGACCCAGTACTTC. Translating it yields CASSSLRGRVQETQYF.

V is TRBV29-1 and J is TRBJ1-2; D is perhaps TRBD1 (6 bases). V was trimmed by 7 bases and J by 8 bases, leaving 14 bases between them. The CDR3 sequence is 11 residues long. The germline V gene encodes CDR1 SQVTM and CDR2 ANQGSEA. CDR3 loop: CSEGGGLGYTF. CDR3 DNA: TGCAGCGAGGGGGGAGGGTTGGGCTACACCTTC.

V and J are TRBV5-6 and TRBJ1-1, with D unresolved. Trimming took 4 bases from V and 3 from J, leaving 16 bases between them. The CDR3 totals 15 residues. The germline V gene encodes CDR1 SGHDT and CDR2 YYEEEE. CDR3 coding DNA: TGTGCCAGCAGCGCGAATCCCAGGTTGGACACTGAAGCTTTCTTT. Its translation is CASSANPRLDTEAFF. The full variable domain, its missing parts supplied by reference TRBV5-6 and TRBJ1-1, is DAGVTQSPTHLIKTRGQQVTLRCSPKSGHDTVSWYQQALGQGPQFIFQYYEEEERQRGNFPDRFSGHQFPNYSSELNVNALLLGDSALYLCASSANPRLDTEAFFGQGTRLTVV.

The chain carries TRBV11-2 and TRBJ2-3, with D perhaps being TRBD1 or TRBD2 (6 bases each). V shed 0 bases and J shed 2 bases, with 12 bases lying between them. The V gene's germline CDR1 is SGHAT and CDR2 FQNNGV. The CDR3 contains 16 residues. CDR3 sequence: CASSLDFSGATDTQYF. Here the CDR3 DNA reads TGTGCCAGCAGCTTAGATTTTTCGGGGGCCACAGATACGCAGTATTTT.

This chain connects TRBV30 to TRBJ1-2; 11 nucleotides line up with TRBD1. CDR1 and CDR2 from the germline V gene are GTSNPN and SVGIG (reference sequence). With 3 bases clipped from V and 6 bases from J, the junction kept 9 bases outside the gene matches. The CDR3 extends over 15 amino acids. DNA for the CDR3: TGTGCCTGGAGGGGCGCCGGGGACAGGGGGGATGGCTACACCTTC. This sequence encodes CAWRGAGDRGDGYTF. Full variable domain (remainder filled in from reference TRBV30 and TRBJ1-2): SQTIHQWPATLVQPVGSPLSLECTVEGTSNPNLYWYRQAAGRGLQLLFYSVGIGQISSEVPQNLSASRPQDRQFILSSKKLLLSDSGFYLCAWRGAGDRGDGYTFGSGTRLTVV.

The rearrangement links TRBV27 to TRBJ1-1; tentative D call: TRBD1 (6 bases). Trimming took 1 base from V and 0 from J, leaving 15 bases between them. Germline CDR1 and CDR2: MNHEY and SMNVEV (reference sequence). This CDR3 comprises 17 residues. CDR3 amino acids: CASSLFPRGGVNTEAFF. In nucleotides, the CDR3 is TGTGCCAGCAGTTTATTTCCCAGGGGTGGGGTGAACACTGAAGCTTTCTTT.

The chain links TRBV28 to TRBJ1-5; tentative D call: TRBD1 (5 bases). The V end lost 1 base, the J end lost 7 bases, and 8 bases lay between the germline ends. The CDR3 spans 13 residues. Germline lookup yields CDR1 MDHEN and CDR2 SYDVKM. The DNA for the CDR3 is TGTGCCAGCAGTTTATTAGGGGCACAGCCCCAGCATTTT. This codes for CASSLLGAQPQHF.

V and J are TRBV7-9 and TRBJ2-2, with 7 nucleotides matching TRBD2. This CDR3 is 14 amino acids long. Germline lookup yields CDR1 SEHNR and CDR2 FQNEAQ (reference sequence). Trimming at V came to 0 bases and at J to 6 bases, leaving 1 base not matched to a gene. CDR3 residues: CASSLAAGAGELFF. The CDR3 DNA reads TGTGCCAGCAGCTTAGCGGCGGGGGCCGGGGAGCTGTTTTTT.

The chain recombines TRBV6-1 with TRBJ2-5, with 12 bases that match TRBD2. CDR3 size: 15 residues. The germline CDR1 and CDR2 sequences are MNHNS and SASEGT. Losses at the gene ends were 6 bases for V and 3 bases for J; bases not matched to a gene: 5. In DNA form, the CDR3 reads TGTGCCAGCAGACTAGCGGGAGGTGTGGAAGAGACCCAGTACTTC. Protein: CASRLAGGVEETQYF.

Turning to this clone: Given the absence of the conserved phenylalanine or tryptophan at the CDR3 end, a read error is likely. The chain has TRBV5-1 and TRBJ1-1, with D maybe TRBD1 (5 bases). This CDR3 comprises 16 residues. Germline V gene sequence: CDR1 SGHRS, CDR2 YFSETQ. V lost 4 bases, J lost 7 bases, and 23 bases lay in between. The CDR3 sequence: CASSPTSRAGIGEAFY. The CDR3 DNA reads TGCGCCAGCAGCCCCACCTCCCGGGCAGGGATTGGTGAAGCTTTCTAT.

The rearrangement links TRBV2 to TRBJ2-7, with a tentative D call TRBD1 (5 bases). With 2 bases removed from V and 3 bases from J, the gap between germline ends came to 14 bases. There are 15 residues in the CDR3. The V gene's germline CDR1 is SNHLY and CDR2 FYNNEI. In DNA, the CDR3 is TGTGCCAGCAGTGAAAGGACAAATAGTTACTACGAGCAGTACTTC. This codes for CASSERTNSYYEQYF. The full variable domain, with the rest looked up from reference TRBV2 and TRBJ2-7, is EPEVTQTPSHQVTQMGQEVILRCVPISNHLYFYWYRQILGQKVEFLVSFYNNEISEKSEIFDDQFSVERPDGSNFTLKIRSTKLEDSAMYFCASSERTNSYYEQYFGPGTRLTVT.

The chain combines TRBV27 with TRBJ1-1, with D possibly TRBD1 on 6 matching bases. The germline gives CDR1 MNHEY, CDR2 SMNVEV (reference sequence). This CDR3 is built from 14 residues. V dropped 6 bases and J dropped 7 bases, with 18 bases sitting between them. CDR3 in DNA: TGTGCCAGCAGACAGTCAGGGGTTCCGGTTGAAGCTTTCTTT. Its translation is CASRQSGVPVEAFF.

The chain combines TRBV10-3 with TRBJ2-2; TRBD2 matches 12 bases. Germline values: CDR1 ENHRY, CDR2 SYGVKD. The trim removed 6 bases at V and 1 base at J, leaving 0 bases unmatched. The CDR3 spans 15 residues. The CDR3 region is CAIRGLAGNTGELFF. The CDR3 nucleotides are TGTGCCATCAGGGGACTAGCGGGGAACACCGGGGAGCTGTTTTTT.

J is TRBJ1-4 and V is TRBV11-2, with D possibly TRBD1 on 6 matching bases. CDR1 and CDR2 from the germline V gene are SGHAT and FQNNGV. Trimming left V 4 bases short and J 10 bases short, with 16 bases between. The CDR3 totals 14 residues. CDR3 in amino acids: CASSSGQTSGKLFF. In DNA, the CDR3 is TGTGCCAGCAGCTCCGGACAGACCTCTGGAAAACTGTTTTTT. The full variable domain, its missing parts supplied by reference TRBV11-2 and TRBJ1-4, is EAGVAQSPRYKIIEKRQSVAFWCNPISGHATLYWYQQILGQGPKLLIQFQNNGVVDDSQLPKDRFSAERLKGVDSTLKIQPAKLEDSAVYLCASSSGQTSGKLFFGSGTQLSVL.

The V gene is TRBV9, the J gene TRBJ2-7, with TRBD1 identical over 7 bases. V shed 3 bases, J shed 5 bases, and the junction held 5 bases outside the gene matches. The germline V gene encodes CDR1 SGDLS and CDR2 YYNGEE. The CDR3 covers 13 residues. CDR3 sequence: CASSAQGTNEQYF. The CDR3 coding sequence is TGTGCCAGCAGCGCACAGGGGACAAACGAGCAGTACTTC.

The genes are TRBV18 and TRBJ1-5; D gene unclear. The V gene's germline CDR1 is KGHSH and CDR2 LQKENI. This CDR3 has 16 amino acids. The V end lost 2 bases, the J end lost 4 bases, and 15 bases lay between the germline ends. The CDR3 protein is CASSPTVGGGNQPQHF. DNA of the CDR3: TGTGCCAGCTCACCAACGGTGGGCGGAGGGAATCAGCCCCAGCATTTT. Looking up the rest from reference TRBV18 and TRBJ1-5 gives the full variable domain: NAGVMQNPRHLVRRRGQEARLRCSPMKGHSHVYWYRQLPEEGLKFMVYLQKENIIDESGMPKERFSAEFPKEGPSILRIQQVVRGDSAAYFCASSPTVGGGNQPQHFGDGTRLSIL.

The chain couples TRBV7-9 to TRBJ1-2; the D gene is possibly TRBD1 (5 bases). Trimming took off 5 bases at V and 8 bases at J, with 21 bases between the two ends. CDR1 SEHNR and CDR2 FQNEAQ come from the germline V gene (reference sequence). This CDR3 is 15 amino acids long. CDR3 residues: CASSLAGFEVRGYTF. In DNA form, the CDR3 reads TGTGCCAGCAGCCTTGCAGGGTTTGAAGTCAGGGGCTACACCTTC.

The CDR3 DNA sequence: TGCGCCAGCAGTGATGGAGGGTATGAAGCTTTCTTT. Translation gives CASSDGGYEAFF. This sequence joins TRBV10-2 and TRBJ1-1, with D hard to call. V lost 3 bases to trimming and J lost 7 bases, with 9 bases between them. CDR3 length: 12 amino acids. Germline CDR1 is WSHSY and CDR2 is SAAADI.

The V call is TRBV27, the J call TRBJ2-1; tentatively, D is TRBD2 (5 bases). Germline lookup yields CDR1 MNHEY and CDR2 SMNVEV (reference sequence). There are 14 residues in the CDR3. V was trimmed by 6 bases and J by 1 base, leaving 10 bases between them. The CDR3: CASSPRVSYNEQFF. The CDR3 bases are TGTGCCAGCAGCCCGAGGGTTTCCTACAATGAGCAGTTCTTC.